This T cell receptor (beta chain) was sequenced during a study of T cell repertoires in urothelial bladder cancer. Study-wide context: A few lesions each were cT0, cTa, cT1, and cT2 or greater. Points from the study as a whole: Up to about 17% of carcinoma infiltrating lymphocytes belonged to one T-cell clone.

Trimming cost V 3 bases and J 9 bases, with 12 bases left between them. This CDR3 spans 14 amino acids. The germline gives CDR1 MNHNS, CDR2 SASEGT. On this clone itself: The target antigen is unknown.

Libraries were prepared by immunoSEQ multiplex PCR; TCRdb keeps only in-frame clonotypes and omits some of them. The sample yields under 15,000 clones, 66% seen once. The sequence derives from a human donor with urothelial carcinoma. The chain couples TRBV6-1 to TRBJ1-6; weak D call: TRBD1 (5 bases). The sample consisted of tumor-infiltrating cells from bladder cancer. CDR3 residues: CASSERAGRSPLHF. The CDR3 nucleotides read TGTGCCAGCAGTGAGCGGGCAGGGCGTTCACCCCTCCACTTT.